This T cell receptor (beta chain) was documented in a study of breast tumors, draining lymph nodes, adjacent tissues. Of note for this clonotype: A much larger clone differs from this one at a single base, so this may be a read error.

Axillary draining lymph nodes of breast cancer patients supplied the node samples. Germline V CDR1 and CDR2: GTSNPN, SVGIG (reference sequence). The CDR3 is 10 residues long. TCRdb re-derived calls from the multiplex PCR reads in MiXCR, one entry per CDR3 protein. This sample has 150,000 to 200,000 distinct CDR3 sequences; 33% occur once, and the top ten carry about 4.1%. The sequencing sample was made of axillary lymph node tissue. The clonotype comes from a female donor with breast cancer. Some clones in this sample may be carry-over from other donors' samples. This rearrangement joins TRBV30 to TRBJ2-2, with D possibly being TRBD1 or TRBD2 (5 bases each). The CDR3 sequence: CALRTRELIF. The CDR3 nucleotides are TGTGCCCTAAGGACCAGGGAGCTGATTTTT. Complete variable domain (other parts from reference TRBV30 and TRBJ2-2): SQTIHQWPATLVQPVGSPLSLECTVEGTSNPNLYWYRQAAGRGLQLLFYSVGIGQISSEVPQNLSASRPQDRQFILSSKKLLLSDSGFYLCALRTRELIFGEGSRLTVL.